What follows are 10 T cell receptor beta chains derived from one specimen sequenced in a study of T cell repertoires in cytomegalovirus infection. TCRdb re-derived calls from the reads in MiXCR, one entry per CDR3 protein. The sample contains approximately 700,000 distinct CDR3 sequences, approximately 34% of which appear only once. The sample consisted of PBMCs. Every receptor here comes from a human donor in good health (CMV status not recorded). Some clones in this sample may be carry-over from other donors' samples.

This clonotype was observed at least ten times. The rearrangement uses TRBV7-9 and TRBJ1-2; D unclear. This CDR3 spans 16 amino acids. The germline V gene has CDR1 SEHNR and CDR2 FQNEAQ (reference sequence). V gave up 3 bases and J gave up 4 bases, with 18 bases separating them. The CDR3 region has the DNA TGTGCCAGCAGCTTTTTATCGGATCCCGGATCCTATGGCTACACCTTC. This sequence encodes CASSFLSDPGSYGYTF. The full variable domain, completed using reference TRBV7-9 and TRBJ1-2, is DTGVSQNPRHKITKRGQNVTFRCDPISEHNRLYWYRQTLGQGPEFLTYFQNEAQLEKSRLLSDRFSAERPKGSFSTLEIQRTEQGDSAMYLCASSFLSDPGSYGYTFGSGTRLTVV.

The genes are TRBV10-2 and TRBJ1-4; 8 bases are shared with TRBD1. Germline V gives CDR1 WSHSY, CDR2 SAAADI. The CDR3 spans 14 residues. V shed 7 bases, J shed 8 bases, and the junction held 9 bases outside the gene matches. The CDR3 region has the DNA TGCGCCAGCAATCCCACAGGGGGGACGGAAAAACTGTTTTTT. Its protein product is CASNPTGGTEKLFF.

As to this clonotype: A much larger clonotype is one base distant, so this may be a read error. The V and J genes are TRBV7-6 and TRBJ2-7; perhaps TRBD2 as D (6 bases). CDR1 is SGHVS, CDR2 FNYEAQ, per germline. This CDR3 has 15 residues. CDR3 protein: CTSSPSGGILGEQYF. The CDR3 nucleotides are TGTACCAGCAGCCCCAGTGGCGGGATTTTGGGAGAGCAGTACTTC.

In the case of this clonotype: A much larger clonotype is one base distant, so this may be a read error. CDR3 in amino acids: CASSLSGNYAQYF. The CDR3 bases are TGTGCCAGCAGCTTATCGGGGAACTACGCGCAGTACTTC. V usage is TRBV7-2 and J usage is TRBJ2-7; a possible D gene is TRBD2 (5 bases). From germline, CDR1 is SGHTA and CDR2 FQGNSA. The CDR3 runs to 13 residues.

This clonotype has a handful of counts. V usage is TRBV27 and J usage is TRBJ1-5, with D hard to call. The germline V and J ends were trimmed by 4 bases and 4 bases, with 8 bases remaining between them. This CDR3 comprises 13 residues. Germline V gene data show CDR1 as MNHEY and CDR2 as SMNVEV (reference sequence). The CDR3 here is CASSSSGNQPQHF. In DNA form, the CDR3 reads TGTGCCAGCAGTTCAAGTGGTAATCAGCCCCAGCATTTT.

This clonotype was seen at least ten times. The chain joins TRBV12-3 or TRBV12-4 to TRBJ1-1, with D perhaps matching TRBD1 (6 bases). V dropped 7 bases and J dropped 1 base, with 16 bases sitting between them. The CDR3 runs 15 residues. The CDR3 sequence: CASTATEGQNTEAFF. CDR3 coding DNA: TGTGCCAGCACCGCAACGGAGGGACAGAACACTGAAGCTTTCTTT.

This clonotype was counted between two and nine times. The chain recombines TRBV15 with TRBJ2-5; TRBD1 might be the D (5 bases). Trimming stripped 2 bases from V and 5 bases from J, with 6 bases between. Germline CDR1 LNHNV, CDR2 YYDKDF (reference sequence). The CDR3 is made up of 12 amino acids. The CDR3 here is CATSRSGETQYF. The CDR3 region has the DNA TGTGCCACCAGCAGATCAGGGGAGACCCAGTACTTC. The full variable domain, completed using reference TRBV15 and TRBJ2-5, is DAMVIQNPRYQVTQFGKPVTLSCSQTLNHNVMYWYQQKSSQAPKLLFHYYDKDFNNEADTPDNFQSRRPNTSFCFLDIRSPGLGDTAMYLCATSRSGETQYFGPGTRLLVL.

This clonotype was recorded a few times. The CDR3 nucleotides read TGTGCCAGCAGCTTAACCCCCGGCCCTGAAGCTTTCTTT. Its translation is CASSLTPGPEAFF. The rearrangement joins TRBV7-9 to TRBJ1-1; D gene uncertain. This CDR3 contains 13 residues. Germline V gene lookup returns CDR1 SEHNR and CDR2 FQNEAQ (reference sequence). The V and J ends lost 2 bases and 6 bases respectively, with 10 bases between them.

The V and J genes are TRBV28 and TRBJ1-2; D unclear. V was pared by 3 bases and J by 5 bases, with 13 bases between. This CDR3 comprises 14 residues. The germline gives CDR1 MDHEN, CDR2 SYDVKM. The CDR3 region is CASSFLLKSYGYTF. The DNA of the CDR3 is TGTGCCAGCAGTTTTCTCTTGAAATCGTATGGCTACACCTTC.

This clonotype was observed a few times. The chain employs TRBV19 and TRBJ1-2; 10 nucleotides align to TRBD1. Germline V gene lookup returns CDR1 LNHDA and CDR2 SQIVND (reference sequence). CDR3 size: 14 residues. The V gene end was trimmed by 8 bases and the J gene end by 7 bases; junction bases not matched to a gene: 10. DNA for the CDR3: TGTGCCAGTGTCCCGGGACAGGGGAGCGGTGGCTACACCTTC. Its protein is CASVPGQGSGGYTF.